One sample yielded the 24 T cell receptor beta chains listed below, sequenced in a study of blood T cells in healthy people across ages. For the second PCR, which ran for about 7 to 11 cycles, a sample-barcoded 5' primer and a J-beta primer mix were used. TCRdb itself ran the 5' RACE reads through MiXCR, one entry per CDR3 protein. The data contain approximately 800,000 distinct CDR3 sequences, less than 80% of them singletons. Input material: blood. Receptors were obtained from a man aged 25 to 40 in good health.

The rearrangement links TRBV5-1 to TRBJ2-1; TRBD1 matches 7 bases. This CDR3 comprises 17 residues. Trimming cost V 4 bases and J 4 bases; bases outside gene matches: 14. The V gene's germline CDR1 is SGHRS and CDR2 YFSETQ. The CDR3 DNA sequence: TGCGCCAGCAGCCCCCGTTCCCCCAGGGGGTATTACAATGAGCAGTTCTTC. Amino acids: CASSPRSPRGYYNEQFF. The whole variable domain, remainder taken from reference TRBV5-1 and TRBJ2-1, is KAGVTQTPRYLIKTRGQQVTLSCSPISGHRSVSWYQQTPGQGLQFLFEYFSETQRNKGNFPGRFSGRQFSNSRSEMNVSTLELGDSALYLCASSPRSPRGYYNEQFFGPGTRLTVL.

With respect to this clonotype: A read error may account for a junction end that differs from germline. The CDR3: CSVEGGGFTETRYF. For the CDR3, the DNA is TGCAGCGTTGAGGGCGGGGGGTTCACGGAGACCCGGTACTTC. This sequence joins TRBV29-1 and TRBJ2-5, with 8 bases lining up with TRBD2. CDR3 size: 14 residues. Germline V gene data show CDR1 as SQVTM and CDR2 as ANQGSEA. The whole variable domain, remainder taken from reference TRBV29-1 and TRBJ2-5, is SAVISQKPSRDICQRGTSLTIQCQVDSQVTMMFWYRQQPGQSLTLIATANQGSEATYESGFVIDKFPISRPNLTFSTLTVSNMSPEDSSIYLCSVEGGGFTETRYFGPGTRLLVL.

This rearrangement joins TRBV20-1 to TRBJ1-4; TRBD1 aligns across 7 bases. From germline, CDR1 is DFQATT and CDR2 SNEGSKA (reference sequence). The CDR3 has 11 residues. V was pared by 7 bases and J by 4 bases, with 0 bases of the junction left unmatched. The chain's CDR3 is CSGQGNEKLFF. The CDR3 nucleotides read TGCAGTGGACAGGGTAATGAAAAACTGTTTTTT.

The table lists this clonotype with a count of one. This chain joins TRBV20-1 and TRBJ2-2, with 8 bases aligning to TRBD1. The germline gives CDR1 DFQATT, CDR2 SNEGSKA (reference sequence). V shed 4 bases and J 2 bases; nucleotides not matched to a gene: 6. The CDR3 sequence is 15 residues long. CDR3 sequence (DNA): TGCAGTGCTACAAGGACAGGGAGTAACACCGGGGAGCTGTTTTTT. Its translation is CSATRTGSNTGELFF.

This chain connects TRBV7-3 to TRBJ2-7; 7 nucleotides align to TRBD1. The germline V gene has CDR1 SGHTA and CDR2 FQGTGA. CDR3 length: 14 amino acids. The J segment lost 2 bases and the V segment lost 5 bases, leaving 6 bases of the junction unmatched. The CDR3 region has the DNA TGTGCCAGCAGCAAAGGGACAGCCCCCTACGAGCAGTACTTC. As protein: CASSKGTAPYEQYF.

This clonotype has more than one count but fewer than ten. The chain combines TRBV10-3 with TRBJ2-1; 9 positions match TRBD2. The J call is doubtful: the DNA matches TRBJ2-7 better. The CDR3 extends over 15 amino acids. Germline V gives CDR1 ENHRY, CDR2 SYGVKD. The CDR3 loop reads CAISDEAGGGNEQYF. CDR3 DNA sequence: TGTGCCATCAGTGATGAAGCGGGGGGCGGGAATGAGCAGTACTTC.

The CDR3 reads CSVELPQGVNYGYTF. DNA for the CDR3: TGCAGCGTTGAACTTCCCCAGGGAGTTAACTATGGCTACACCTTC. J is TRBJ1-2 and V is TRBV29-1, with D possibly being TRBD1 (5 bases). This CDR3 is built from 15 residues. The germline gives CDR1 SQVTM, CDR2 ANQGSEA. With 2 bases removed from V and 1 base from J, the gap between germline ends came to 14 bases.

The rearrangement joins TRBV15 to TRBJ1-1; no firm D call. There are 14 residues in the CDR3. Trimming removed 0 bases from V and 0 bases from J, with 5 bases in between. Germline loops: CDR1 LNHNV, CDR2 YYDKDF (reference sequence). CDR3 DNA sequence: TGTGCCACCAGCAGAGATCAGATGAACACTGAAGCTTTCTTT. Its translation is CATSRDQMNTEAFF.

The DNA of the CDR3 is TGTGCCAGCAGCCAAGAAGGAGGGGCGGGTAAGAACTATGGCTACACCTTC. It encodes CASSQEGGAGKNYGYTF. The V call is TRBV4-2, the J call TRBJ1-2; tentative D call: TRBD1 (5 bases). V was cut by 0 bases and J by 2 bases, with 16 bases left in between. Germline V gene lookup returns CDR1 LGHNA and CDR2 YNFKEQ. This CDR3 contains 17 residues.

The rearrangement uses TRBV6-2 or TRBV6-3 and TRBJ2-4; 9 bases agree with TRBD1. V lost 6 bases to trimming and J lost 6 bases; unmatched junction nucleotides: 6. Germline V gene sequence: CDR1 MNHEY, CDR2 SVGEGT. This CDR3 has 14 residues. In nucleotides, the CDR3 is TGTGCCAGCAGCAAGACAGGGGGGAGAAACATTCAGTACTTC. Translating gives CASSKTGGRNIQYF.

This clonotype was recorded once. This chain joins TRBV28 and TRBJ2-5, with TRBD1 identical over 7 bases. V was clipped by 6 bases and J by 2 bases; unmatched bases: 12. Germline CDR1 and CDR2: MDHEN and SYDVKM. CDR3 length: 16 residues. The CDR3 protein is CASRLRTGEPQETQYF. The CDR3 DNA reads as TGTGCCAGCAGGCTTAGGACAGGTGAACCTCAAGAGACCCAGTACTTC.

This clonotype was recorded a few times. The rearrangement links TRBV3-1 to TRBJ1-5; D not resolved. Trimming shortened V by 0 bases and J by 6 bases, and 6 bases separated the two germline ends. The germline V gene encodes CDR1 LGHDT and CDR2 YNNKEL (reference sequence). The CDR3 runs to 13 residues. The CDR3 reads CASSQDPGQPQHF. Written as DNA, the CDR3 is TGTGCCAGCAGCCAAGATCCTGGTCAGCCCCAGCATTTT.

This clonotype turned up a few times. The chain combines TRBV12-3 or TRBV12-4 with TRBJ2-3; D is uncertain. The CDR3 has 13 amino acids. V dropped 5 bases and J dropped 6 bases, with 12 bases sitting between them. This chain's CDR3 is CASSQSQGDTQYF. CDR3 bases: TGTGCCAGCAGTCAATCACAAGGGGATACGCAGTATTTT.

This clonotype came up a few times. The chain joins TRBV20-1 to TRBJ1-2; D is perhaps TRBD1 (5 bases). The CDR3 has 18 amino acids. Trimming left V 1 base short and J 0 bases short, with 21 bases between. Germline CDR1 DFQATT, CDR2 SNEGSKA (reference sequence). The CDR3 bases are TGCAGTGCTAGAGGTCTTTATGGGGCAGGCGAAACTAACTATGGCTACACCTTC. Its translation: CSARGLYGAGETNYGYTF.

This sequence joins TRBV28 and TRBJ2-3; D remains unclear. The V and J ends lost 3 bases and 0 bases respectively, with 7 bases between them. Germline V gene lookup returns CDR1 MDHEN and CDR2 SYDVKM. The CDR3 is 14 residues long. The DNA for the CDR3 is TGTGCCAGCAGTTTTCGCAGCAGCACAGATACGCAGTATTTT. Protein product: CASSFRSSTDTQYF. The whole variable domain, remainder taken from reference TRBV28 and TRBJ2-3, is DVKVTQSSRYLVKRTGEKVFLECVQDMDHENMFWYRQDPGLGLRLIYFSYDVKMKEKGDIPEGYSVSREKKERFSLILESASTNQTSMYLCASSFRSSTDTQYFGPGTRLTVL.

The chain couples TRBV10-3 to TRBJ1-1; D is uncertain. Trimming cost V 3 bases and J 1 base, with 9 bases left between them. There are 14 residues in the CDR3. Germline V gene lookup returns CDR1 ENHRY and CDR2 SYGVKD. The CDR3 region is CAISDLGPNTEAFF. CDR3 DNA: TGTGCCATCAGTGATCTGGGCCCGAACACTGAAGCTTTCTTT.

The V gene is TRBV20-1, the J gene TRBJ2-7, with a weak D call TRBD2 (6 bases). The CDR3 is 14 amino acids. Germline CDR1 reads DFQATT; CDR2 reads SNEGSKA (reference sequence). The CDR3 DNA reads TGCAATGCCACACCGGGAGTGAAAGCTTACGAGCAGTACTTC. Translated: CNATPGVKAYEQYF.

The CDR3, as DNA: TGTGCCAGCAGCGCCGGGACAGGGGCCGAGCAGTACTTC. This translates into CASSAGTGAEQYF. The rearrangement uses TRBV27 and TRBJ2-5, with 10 bases aligning to TRBD1. The assigned J gene may be wrong: the sequence end matches TRBJ2-7 better. The CDR3 is 13 residues long. Germline values: CDR1 MNHEY, CDR2 SMNVEV (reference sequence).

The V call is TRBV28, the J call TRBJ2-5; 8 nucleotides agree with TRBD1. The closer fit of TRBJ2-7 to the DNA end suggests the J call may be wrong. Germline values: CDR1 MDHEN, CDR2 SYDVKM. The CDR3 sequence is 14 residues long. The CDR3: CASLGQGLPYEQYF. The CDR3 DNA sequence: TGTGCCAGCCTCGGACAGGGCTTGCCCTACGAGCAGTACTTC.

This chain's CDR3 is CASSQVGSLYEQYF. The DNA of the CDR3 is TGTGCCAGCAGCCAAGTAGGGTCACTCTACGAGCAGTACTTC. V usage is TRBV4-2 and J usage is TRBJ2-5; D is unclear. Gene TRBJ2-7 matches the end of the DNA better, so the J call may be wrong. From germline, CDR1 is LGHNA and CDR2 YNFKEQ. This CDR3 spans 14 amino acids.

This chain connects TRBV18 to TRBJ2-4; D gene unclear. Germline CDR1 is KGHSH and CDR2 is LQKENI. The length of the CDR3 is 15 residues. V lost 2 bases and J lost 4, with 12 bases in between. The DNA for the CDR3 is TGTGCCAGCTCACCAAATCGGGCATGGAAAAACATTCAGTACTTC. It yields the protein CASSPNRAWKNIQYF.

The CDR3 DNA reads TGCGCCAGCAGCTCCCCGGAGCTAGCGTACCAAGAGACCCAGTACTTC. Translation gives CASSSPELAYQETQYF. The genes are TRBV5-1 and TRBJ2-5, with D perhaps matching TRBD2 (6 bases). Between the trimmed V and J ends, which lost 3 bases and 0 bases, there was a span of 15 bases. Germline-derived CDR1 and CDR2 are SGHRS and YFSETQ. The length of the CDR3 is 16 residues.

This rearrangement joins TRBV12-3 or TRBV12-4 to TRBJ2-3; D might be TRBD2 (6 bases). V was clipped by 3 bases and J by 1 base, with 14 bases between them. The CDR3 spans 16 residues. The CDR3 coding sequence is TGTGCCAGCAGTTTGGGGGGAGCCATGGGCACAGATACGCAGTATTTT. As protein: CASSLGGAMGTDTQYF.

The CDR3 DNA is TGCAGTGCTAGATCCTGGAGACAGGGTAGCTACAATGAGCAGTTCTTC. Translated: CSARSWRQGSYNEQFF. This chain joins TRBV20-1 and TRBJ2-1; 7 bases line up with TRBD1. This CDR3 comprises 16 residues. From germline, CDR1 is DFQATT and CDR2 SNEGSKA (reference sequence). Losses at the gene ends were 2 bases for V and 3 bases for J; bases not matched to a gene: 10.